This T cell receptor beta chain was observed in a study of T-cell memory formation after mild COVID-19. Whole-study context: TCR clusters were mostly confined to one donor each. Whole-study results and caveats: Whether second-wave clones peaking at day 37 were SARS-CoV-2 specific went unconfirmed.

As for this clonotype: The target antigen is unknown.

The trim removed 3 bases at V and 5 bases at J, leaving 12 bases unmatched. Germline assignment: CDR1 MGHRA and CDR2 YSYEKL. The CDR3 consists of 17 residues. TCRdb re-called the 5' RACE reads with MiXCR, one entry per CDR3 protein. The sample lists approximately 430,000 distinct CDR3 sequences, under 25% occurring once. The chain has TRBV4-1 and TRBJ1-1, with 10 bases aligning to TRBD1. The sequence came from an adult woman who had mild COVID-19 (a few samples of this study predate the infection). Cell type and time point are not known. Sequenced material: PBMCs or a T cell subset sorted from them (not recorded which). The CDR3 DNA is TGCGCCAGCAGCCAGGAGCATTGGGACAGGGGAAATACTGAAGCTTTCTTT. Translated, it gives CASSQEHWDRGNTEAFF.